Shown below are 26 T cell receptor beta chains from a single sample sequenced in a study of radiotherapy plus CTLA-4 blockade in lung cancer. Method: immunoSEQ multiplex PCR; TCRdb's copy keeps in-frame clones and lacks some. The sample lists around 110,000 clones; around 85% were seen once. The sequenced sample was peripheral blood, obtained from a patient treated with radiotherapy plus ipilimumab. The source is a human donor with non-small cell lung cancer that progressed on radiotherapy plus ipilimumab. Some clones in this sample may be carry-over from other donors' samples.

This clone appeared a single time. The chain joins TRBV4-3 to TRBJ2-2; maybe TRBD2 (6 bases). V dropped 3 bases and J dropped 0 bases, with 17 bases sitting between them. The CDR3 totals 18 residues. CDR1 LGHNA and CDR2 YSLEER come from the germline V gene. CDR3 sequence reads: CASSHLWAGRPNTGELFF. The CDR3 nucleotides read TGCGCCAGCAGCCATCTTTGGGCGGGAAGGCCGAACACCGGGGAGCTGTTTTTT.

The gene calls are TRBV19 and TRBJ2-2; the match to TRBD1 covers 7 bases. Germline loops: CDR1 LNHDA, CDR2 SQIVND (reference sequence). V shed 5 bases, J shed 5 bases, and the junction held 8 bases outside the gene matches. The CDR3 consists of 15 residues. The CDR3 loop reads CASSPTGIGTGELFF. CDR3 nucleotide sequence: TGTGCCAGTAGTCCGACAGGGATTGGTACCGGGGAGCTGTTTTTT.

The chain carries TRBV5-1 and TRBJ1-2, with unresolved D. This CDR3 is 14 amino acids long. V was trimmed by 0 bases and J by 3 bases, leaving 9 bases between them. Looked up from germline, CDR1 is SGHRS and CDR2 is YFSETQ. CDR3 DNA sequence: TGCGCCAGCAGCTTGGGGCATTCGGACTATGGCTACACCTTC. It translates to CASSLGHSDYGYTF. Looking up the rest from reference TRBV5-1 and TRBJ1-2 gives the full variable domain: KAGVTQTPRYLIKTRGQQVTLSCSPISGHRSVSWYQQTPGQGLQFLFEYFSETQRNKGNFPGRFSGRQFSNSRSEMNVSTLELGDSALYLCASSLGHSDYGYTFGSGTRLTVV.

This sequence joins TRBV5-1 and TRBJ2-2; no clear D. V dropped 2 bases and J dropped 1 base, with 3 bases sitting between them. CDR1 is SGHRS and CDR2 is YFSETQ in the germline V gene. CDR3 length: 13 residues. CDR3 nucleotides: TGCGCCAGCAGCTTAGGGAACACCGGGGAGCTGTTTTTT. This gives the protein CASSLGNTGELFF.

The V gene is TRBV4-2, the J gene TRBJ1-4; D is perhaps TRBD1 (6 bases). V dropped 0 bases and J dropped 8 bases, with 16 bases sitting between them. The length of the CDR3 is 16 residues. CDR1 and CDR2 from the germline V gene are LGHNA and YNFKEQ. The chain's CDR3 is CASSQDVGARGEKLFF. For the CDR3, the DNA is TGTGCCAGCAGCCAAGATGTGGGGGCTAGGGGGGAAAAACTGTTTTTT.

The gene calls are TRBV12-5 and TRBJ1-1; 9 nucleotides match TRBD1. The CDR3 consists of 13 residues. The germline gives CDR1 LGHNT, CDR2 FRNRAP. Trimming at V came to 9 bases and at J to 5 bases, leaving 7 bases not matched to a gene. DNA for the CDR3: TGTGCTAGCAACGACAGGGGGAGTACTGAAGCTTTCTTT. Translated, it gives CASNDRGSTEAFF.

The chain links TRBV6-5 to TRBJ1-5, with a tentative D call TRBD1 (5 bases). There are 14 residues in the CDR3. Trimming took 5 bases from V and 3 from J, leaving 11 bases between them. CDR1 and CDR2 from the germline V gene are MNHEY and SVGAGI. CDR3: CASSDRDSNQPQHF. The CDR3, as DNA: TGTGCCAGCAGTGACCGGGACTCCAATCAGCCCCAGCATTTT.

V gene TRBV2 combines with J gene TRBJ1-1; D unresolved. V dropped 6 bases and J dropped 3 bases, with 14 bases sitting between them. The CDR3 consists of 14 residues. CDR1 is SNHLY and CDR2 is FYNNEI in the germline V gene. The CDR3 DNA is TGTGCCAGCAGCATGCAAGGGAGGCACACTGAAGCTTTCTTT. Protein product: CASSMQGRHTEAFF.

This sequence joins TRBV28 and TRBJ1-5, with TRBD1 as a possible D gene (5 bases). Germline-derived CDR1 and CDR2 are MDHEN and SYDVKM. Deletions cut 6 bases from V and 3 bases from J, with 18 bases between. This CDR3 comprises 16 residues. In DNA, the CDR3 is TGTGCCAGCAGACTTAGTGACAGTCTTCTCAATCAGCCCCAGCATTTT. This codes for CASRLSDSLLNQPQHF.

This clone was seen only once. The rearrangement uses TRBV4-3 and TRBJ2-5; a weak D match, TRBD2 (5 bases). The length of the CDR3 is 16 residues. Germline V gives CDR1 LGHNA, CDR2 YSLEER. V was cut by 0 bases and J by 2 bases, with 13 bases left in between. The CDR3 DNA is TGCGCCAGCAGCCAAGATGACCCCTCGGGGCAAGAGACCCAGTACTTC. The encoded protein is CASSQDDPSGQETQYF.

The V gene is TRBV7-6, the J gene TRBJ2-7; the D is unclear. Germline CDR1 and CDR2: SGHVS and FNYEAQ. This CDR3 has 13 amino acids. V was cut by 5 bases and J by 2 bases, with 10 bases left in between. The CDR3 reads CASSPGLTYEQYF. The DNA for the CDR3 is TGTGCCAGCAGCCCCGGCCTCACCTACGAGCAGTACTTC.

The chain couples TRBV19 to TRBJ2-7; 7 positions agree with TRBD2. V dropped 5 bases and J dropped 6; count of bases not matched to a gene: 10. The CDR3 totals 14 residues. Germline V gene data show CDR1 as LNHDA and CDR2 as SQIVND (reference sequence). This chain's CDR3 is CASSPLYGEGEQYF. As DNA, the CDR3 is TGTGCCAGTAGTCCTTTGTATGGGGAGGGCGAGCAGTACTTC.

This chain joins TRBV6-5 and TRBJ1-4; tentative D call: TRBD1 (5 bases). From germline, CDR1 is MNHEY and CDR2 SVGAGI. The V end was cut by 4 bases, the J end by 1 base, with 13 bases between. This CDR3 is 16 amino acids long. CDR3 amino acids: CASSLTALGTNEKLFF. CDR3 sequence (DNA): TGTGCCAGCAGTTTGACAGCTCTGGGAACTAATGAAAAACTGTTTTTT.

The chain has TRBV5-1 and TRBJ2-2, with no clear D. The V end lost 0 bases, the J end lost 3 bases, and 9 bases lay between the germline ends. Germline assignment: CDR1 SGHRS and CDR2 YFSETQ. The CDR3 covers 15 residues. CDR3 in amino acids: CASSLVRMDTGELFF. In nucleotides, the CDR3 is TGCGCCAGCAGCTTGGTTAGGATGGACACCGGGGAGCTGTTTTTT.

This clone occurred once. The CDR3 DNA reads as TGTGCCAGCAGCTTAGTTCCGGGAGGTACCGGGGAGCTGTTTTTT. The encoded protein is CASSLVPGGTGELFF. The J gene is TRBJ2-2, the V gene TRBV11-3; 7 bases map to TRBD2. CDR3 length: 15 amino acids. Germline-derived CDR1 and CDR2 are SGHNT and YENEEA. The J segment lost 5 bases and the V segment lost 1 base, leaving 4 bases of the junction unmatched.

CDR3 bases: TGTGCCAGCAGCTTAGGTAGCACAGATACGCAGTATTTT. This encodes CASSLGSTDTQYF. The chain employs TRBV7-3 and TRBJ2-3; D not certain. V was clipped by 2 bases and J by 0 bases, with 3 bases between them. CDR3 length equals 13 residues. Germline V lookup: CDR1 SGHTA, CDR2 FQGTGA.

This rearrangement joins TRBV9 to TRBJ2-1; D may be TRBD1 (5 bases). The CDR3 loop spans 13 amino acids. Looked up from germline, CDR1 is SGDLS and CDR2 is YYNGEE. V lost 0 bases and J lost 9, with 10 bases in between. In nucleotides, the CDR3 is TGTGCCAGCAGCGTAGGAGACAGTTCTGAGCAGTTCTTC. Residues: CASSVGDSSEQFF.

The chain uses TRBV9 and TRBJ2-7; 10 bases agree with TRBD1. This CDR3 contains 14 residues. The germline V gene has CDR1 SGDLS and CDR2 YYNGEE. Losses at the gene ends were 3 bases for V and 4 bases for J; bases not matched to a gene: 4. In DNA, the CDR3 is TGTGCCAGCAGCGCCGGACAGGGGGGGTACGAGCAGTACTTC. Translated: CASSAGQGGYEQYF.

The chain has TRBV5-1 and TRBJ1-4, with 11 bases that match TRBD1. Germline V gene lookup returns CDR1 SGHRS and CDR2 YFSETQ. This CDR3 region has 14 residues. Trimming took 3 bases from V and 7 from J; bases not matched to a gene: 2. The CDR3: CASSYGTGGEKLFF. The CDR3 DNA reads TGCGCCAGCAGCTACGGGACAGGGGGTGAAAAACTGTTTTTT.

This clone was observed a handful of times. The chain uses TRBV11-2 and TRBJ1-2, with D possibly matching TRBD1 (6 bases). CDR1 is SGHAT and CDR2 is FQNNGV in the germline V gene. CDR3 length equals 16 residues. V was clipped by 0 bases and J by 2 bases, with 13 bases between them. The CDR3 DNA reads as TGTGCCAGCAGCTTAGAGGGTGAGGGGGAGAACTATGGCTACACCTTC. It encodes CASSLEGEGENYGYTF. The full variable domain, completed using reference TRBV11-2 and TRBJ1-2, is EAGVAQSPRYKIIEKRQSVAFWCNPISGHATLYWYQQILGQGPKLLIQFQNNGVVDDSQLPKDRFSAERLKGVDSTLKIQPAKLEDSAVYLCASSLEGEGENYGYTFGSGTRLTVV.

V and J are TRBV25-1 and TRBJ2-3; TRBD2 is a possible D gene (5 bases). The CDR3 covers 13 residues. Per the germline V gene, CDR1 is MGHDK and CDR2 is SYGVNS. V was cut by 4 bases and J by 3 bases, with 8 bases left in between. This CDR3 reads CASSVRVTDTQYF. The CDR3 DNA reads as TGTGCCAGCAGTGTGCGGGTAACAGATACGCAGTATTTT.

The genes are TRBV7-9 and TRBJ1-5; D is unclear. V gave up 5 bases and J gave up 7 bases, with 9 bases separating them. CDR3 size: 12 residues. Germline values: CDR1 SEHNR, CDR2 FQNEAQ (reference sequence). This chain's CDR3 is CASSLQDQPQHF. In DNA, the CDR3 is TGTGCCAGCAGCCTACAAGACCAGCCCCAGCATTTT.

The chain combines TRBV4-2 with TRBJ2-7, with TRBD1 as a possible D gene (6 bases). This CDR3 has 14 residues. Trimming took off 4 bases at V and 2 bases at J, with 12 bases between the two ends. Germline V gene sequence: CDR1 LGHNA, CDR2 YNFKEQ. The CDR3 region is CASSLTTGPYEQYF. CDR3 bases: TGTGCCAGCAGCCTCACAACAGGGCCCTACGAGCAGTACTTC.

The rearrangement joins TRBV7-2 to TRBJ2-5; D tentatively fits TRBD1 or TRBD2 (5 bases each). The CDR3 length is 14 residues. V lost 5 bases, J lost 4 bases, and 14 bases lay in between. Germline V gene data show CDR1 as SGHTA and CDR2 as FQGNSA. CDR3 in amino acids: CASSHSWGTETQYF. CDR3 DNA: TGTGCCAGCAGCCATAGTTGGGGGACAGAGACCCAGTACTTC.

This chain links TRBV11-2 with TRBJ2-1; possible D gene TRBD1, 6 bases. This CDR3 has 13 amino acids. Trimming left V 3 bases short and J 10 bases short, with 13 bases between. Germline lookup yields CDR1 SGHAT and CDR2 FQNNGV. The CDR3 coding sequence is TGTGCCAGCAGCTTGGCCCAGGGGTCGGAGCAGTTCTTC. Translation gives CASSLAQGSEQFF. The entire variable domain, with the rest obtained from reference TRBV11-2 and TRBJ2-1, is as follows: EAGVAQSPRYKIIEKRQSVAFWCNPISGHATLYWYQQILGQGPKLLIQFQNNGVVDDSQLPKDRFSAERLKGVDSTLKIQPAKLEDSAVYLCASSLAQGSEQFFGPGTRLTVL.

This chain joins TRBV7-2 and TRBJ2-5; D possibly uses TRBD1 or TRBD2 (6 bases each). In germline, CDR1 is SGHTA, CDR2 FQGNSA. V lost 0 bases to trimming and J lost 5 bases, with 10 bases between them. This CDR3 contains 14 residues. Written as DNA, the CDR3 is TGTGCCAGCAGCTTAGCTGGGGGGCGTGAGACCCAGTACTTC. Amino acids: CASSLAGGRETQYF.